Each of the 21 T cell receptor beta chains below was sequenced from the same sample in a study of tumor-infiltrating lymphocytes in primary liver carcinoma. Germline DNA was also extracted, and blood RNA was taken from unsorted whole blood. The template, around 540 ng total RNA, yielded TCR beta cDNA made with a constant-region primer. Amplification in three nested multiplex PCR rounds with slightly modified ARM-PCR gave rise to TCR beta libraries. A C-beta reverse primer and TRBV1-TRBV30 forward primers served in each of the first two PCR rounds, at roughly 10 cycles apiece. In TCRdb, the multiplex PCR reads were re-called with MiXCR into one record per CDR3 protein. The sample yields fewer than 400,000 distinct CDR3 sequences, 55% to 65% seen once. Sequenced sample: peripheral blood. The receptor source for this set is a man aged 35 to 55 with primary liver carcinoma and hepatitis B virus infection.

Concerning this clonotype: A much larger clone is a single base away; this may be a read error. The chain employs TRBV4-2 and TRBJ2-1; 12 bases are shared with TRBD2. Per the germline V gene, CDR1 is LGHNA and CDR2 is YNFKEQ. This CDR3 spans 15 amino acids. The CDR3 sequence is CTSSRRLAGVDEQFF. For the CDR3, the DNA is TGTACCAGCAGCCGGAGACTAGCGGGAGTGGATGAGCAGTTCTTC.

About this clonotype: The junction does not match germline at one end; this may be a read error. The chain couples TRBV11-2 to TRBJ1-2; D is perhaps TRBD1 (5 bases). The CDR3 length is 15 residues. CDR1 and CDR2 (germline): SGHAT, FQNNGV. This CDR3 is CASSRPGPNLHGYAF. The CDR3 nucleotides read TGTGCCAGCAGCCGACCGGGACCGAACCTCCATGGCTACGCCTTC.

The chain combines TRBV29-1 with TRBJ2-7, with D possibly TRBD2 on 6 matching bases. This CDR3 is built from 12 residues. Germline CDR1 is SQVTM and CDR2 is ANQGSEA. The V and J ends lost 7 bases and 2 bases respectively, with 12 bases between them. The CDR3 sequence is CSAGRYPYEQYF. CDR3 sequence (DNA): TGCAGCGCTGGGAGGTACCCCTACGAGCAGTACTTC.

The chain employs TRBV2 and TRBJ2-1; D is unclear. This CDR3 region has 14 residues. Germline CDR1 and CDR2: SNHLY and FYNNEI. Trimming left V 6 bases short and J 2 bases short, with 11 bases between. DNA for the CDR3: TGTGCCAGCAGCCCGAGTGTGACCTACAATGAGCAGTTCTTC. Protein product: CASSPSVTYNEQFF.

In regard to this clonotype: The final CDR3 position lacks the conserved phenylalanine or tryptophan, pointing to a likely read error. V usage is TRBV6-2 or TRBV6-3 and J usage is TRBJ2-7; D call uncertain. The CDR3 is made up of 15 amino acids. The V gene lost 6 bases and the J gene lost 3 bases, with 18 bases spanning the gap. Germline V gene data show CDR1 as MNHEY and CDR2 as SVGEGT. CDR3 protein: CASRNAGTQSYEQYL. CDR3 nucleotide sequence: TGTGCCAGCAGAAACGCCGGAACACAAAGCTACGAGCAGTACCTC.

As regards this clonotype: A read error may be the cause here, since a much bigger clone is one base away. V usage is TRBV28 and J usage is TRBJ2-3; 7 positions match TRBD2. The better agreement between TRBJ2-1 and the DNA end casts doubt on the J call. The CDR3 covers 15 residues. Germline loops: CDR1 MDHEN, CDR2 SYDVKM. The CDR3 protein is CASSSGTIVAGEQFF. CDR3 sequence (DNA): TGTGCCAGCAGTTCCGGGACTATCGTCGCCGGGGAGCAGTTCTTC.

This clonotype has a count of ten or more. The chain is built from TRBV4-3 and TRBJ1-1; 7 nucleotides match TRBD1. CDR1 LGHNA and CDR2 YSLEER come from the germline V gene. The CDR3 has 18 amino acids. V gave up 1 base and J gave up 1 base; unmatched junction bases: 12. This CDR3 reads CASSQARYPTGQNTEAFF. CDR3 nucleotides: TGCGCCAGCAGCCAAGCCCGATATCCGACAGGGCAGAACACTGAAGCTTTCTTT.

The chain couples TRBV6-1 to TRBJ1-5; the D gene is possibly TRBD1 (5 bases). Germline V lookup: CDR1 MNHNS, CDR2 SASEGT. This CDR3 has 15 amino acids. Trimming shortened V by 1 base and J by 1 base, and 8 bases separated the two germline ends. DNA of the CDR3: TGTGCCAGCAGTGAAGGGGGCGTAAGCAATCAGCCCCAGCATTTT. Translation gives CASSEGGVSNQPQHF.

With respect to this clonotype: At one end, the junction sequence differs from germline, possibly due to a read error. V is TRBV6-5 and J is TRBJ2-5; 12 bases map to TRBD2. Germline loops: CDR1 MNHEY, CDR2 SVGAGI. The CDR3 contains 14 residues. The CDR3 protein is CVSSVTSGRETQCF. CDR3 nucleotide sequence: TGTGTCAGCAGTGTGACTAGCGGGAGAGAGACCCAGTGCTTC.

As to this clonotype: A much larger clone sits a single nucleotide away, making a read error possible. The DNA of the CDR3 is TGTGCCAGCAGTTACGGGGCAGGGGGCTCTGGCTTCACCTTC. Amino acids: CASSYGAGGSGFTF. The chain employs TRBV6-5 and TRBJ1-2; 8 bases match TRBD1. Germline CDR1 is MNHEY and CDR2 is SVGAGI. The length of the CDR3 is 14 residues.

The V call is TRBV28, the J call TRBJ2-7; D is undetermined. Germline values: CDR1 MDHEN, CDR2 SYDVKM. This CDR3 is built from 14 residues. V lost 3 bases to trimming and J lost 1 base, with 10 bases between them. This CDR3 is CASSFSVKSYEQYF. The CDR3 DNA sequence: TGTGCCAGCAGTTTTTCTGTAAAGTCCTACGAGCAGTACTTC.

This clonotype was seen just once. The chain has TRBV7-8 and TRBJ2-1; a weak D match, TRBD2 (5 bases). The germline V gene has CDR1 SGHVS and CDR2 FQNEAQ. V was trimmed by 2 bases and J by 0 bases, leaving 20 bases between them. This CDR3 spans 19 amino acids. Here the CDR3 DNA reads TGTGCCAGCAGCTTAATGCCAACGGGAACTCCAAGCTCCTACAATGAGCAGTTCTTC. This gives the protein CASSLMPTGTPSSYNEQFF.

This clonotype was observed a single time. The genes are TRBV29-1 and TRBJ2-7, with D unresolved. Germline V gives CDR1 SQVTM, CDR2 ANQGSEA. The CDR3 totals 11 residues. V lost 1 base and J lost 9, with 10 bases in between. The CDR3 coding sequence is TGCAGCGTTGAAGGGTGTCATGGGCAGTACTTC. Translating it yields CSVEGCHGQYF.

The J gene is TRBJ2-4, the V gene TRBV29-1, with a possible D match to TRBD1 (6 bases). The CDR3 has 13 residues. V was clipped by 4 bases and J by 10 bases, with 17 bases between them. Germline lookup yields CDR1 SQVTM and CDR2 ANQGSEA. The CDR3 protein is CSVVETGGNIQYF. The CDR3 nucleotides are TGCAGCGTTGTCGAGACAGGAGGAAATATTCAGTACTTC.

About this clonotype: Relative to the germline gene, one junction end is altered; a read error may explain this. The chain couples TRBV12-3 or TRBV12-4 to TRBJ1-3; D unclear. The CDR3 spans 16 residues. CDR3 coding DNA: TGTGCCAGCAATTTAGCGCGCGGGAGCTCTGGAAATACCATATATTTT. It codes for CASNLARGSSGNTIYF.

This clonotype was seen a few times. The chain has TRBV6-1 and TRBJ1-6; the D gene is possibly TRBD1 (6 bases). Germline V gene lookup returns CDR1 MNHNS and CDR2 SASEGT. The CDR3 is made up of 16 amino acids. V was shortened by 5 bases and J by 0 bases, with 11 bases between the two germline ends. The chain's CDR3 is CASSNRARSYNSPLHF. CDR3 nucleotide sequence: TGTGCCAGCAGTAACAGGGCCCGCTCCTATAATTCACCCCTCCACTTT.

This clonotype has at least ten counts. The chain couples TRBV12-3 or TRBV12-4 to TRBJ2-7; 7 bases are shared with TRBD1. The CDR3 runs to 13 residues. V dropped 6 bases and J dropped 3; count of bases not matched to a gene: 5. The CDR3 loop is CASRRDSHYEQYF. CDR3 in DNA: TGTGCCAGCAGGAGGGACAGCCACTACGAGCAGTACTTC.

This clonotype was observed a handful of times. V and J are TRBV7-2 and TRBJ1-5; no firm D call. Per the germline V gene, CDR1 is SGHTA and CDR2 is FQGNSA. The CDR3 sequence is 15 residues long. V lost 5 bases and J 2 bases, leaving 13 bases between the germline ends. The CDR3 loop is CASSPTGARNQPQHF. The CDR3 coding sequence is TGTGCCAGCAGCCCGACCGGAGCTCGCAATCAGCCCCAGCATTTT.

This clonotype has more than one count but fewer than ten. The chain joins TRBV14 to TRBJ1-1; 8 bases line up with TRBD1. CDR3 length: 14 residues. Trimming removed 4 bases from V and 2 bases from J; junction bases left unmatched: 3. The germline V gene encodes CDR1 SGHDN and CDR2 FVKESK. Written as DNA, the CDR3 is TGTGCCAGCAGCCGGGACAGGAGTAACACTGAAGCTTTCTTT. Translated, it gives CASSRDRSNTEAFF.

This clonotype has just a few counts. A much larger clone is a single base away; this may be a read error. This sequence joins TRBV12-5 and TRBJ1-1; 9 bases fit TRBD1. CDR3 size: 16 residues. Germline V lookup: CDR1 LGHNT, CDR2 FRNRAP. This chain's CDR3 is CASDLAAGTGYTEAFF. CDR3 coding DNA: TGTGCTAGTGATTTGGCGGCCGGGACAGGGTACACTGAAGCTTTCTTT.

The J gene is TRBJ2-5, the V gene TRBV11-1, with a tentative D call TRBD2 (6 bases). The CDR3 length is 16 residues. CDR1 is SGHAT and CDR2 is FQDESV in the germline V gene (reference sequence). The V gene lost 8 bases and the J gene lost 0 bases, with 19 bases spanning the gap. This CDR3 is CASSGGSGVDQETQYF. In DNA, the CDR3 is TGTGCCAGCTCTGGAGGGTCGGGAGTAGACCAAGAGACCCAGTACTTC.